The 20 T cell receptor beta chains given below trace back to one sample, sequenced in a study of T cells in Graves' hyperthyroidism and ophthalmopathy. Using RNA transcripts as the source, TCR beta CDR3 regions were amplified. A first-round RT-PCR of the TCR CDR3 used the HTBI primer set. One entry per CDR3 protein results from TCRdb running MiXCR on the multiplex PCR reads. The table records under 600,000 distinct CDR3 sequences, around 16% of them present only once. The sample comprised blood. All receptors come from a woman aged 40 to 50 with Graves' ophthalmopathy.

This clonotype appeared many times. The chain links TRBV2 to TRBJ2-5; D is undetermined. Per germline, CDR1 SNHLY and CDR2 FYNNEI. CDR3 size: 12 residues. Trimming pared 2 bases from V and 5 bases from J, leaving 6 bases between. CDR3: CASSELGETQYF. The DNA of the CDR3 is TGTGCCAGCAGTGAATTGGGGGAGACCCAGTACTTC.

This clonotype was picked up a small number of times. The genes are TRBV20-1 and TRBJ1-3, with 9 bases aligning to TRBD1. Per germline, CDR1 DFQATT and CDR2 SNEGSKA (reference sequence). The V segment lost 7 bases and the J segment 0 bases; nucleotides outside the gene matches: 10. CDR3 length: 16 residues. CDR3 residues: CSVAGTGTNSGNTIYF. DNA for the CDR3: TGCAGTGTTGCCGGGACAGGGACTAACTCTGGAAACACCATATATTTT.

The V call is TRBV29-1, the J call TRBJ2-3; D uncertain. Germline V gives CDR1 SQVTM, CDR2 ANQGSEA. V was clipped by 6 bases and J by 3 bases, with 4 bases between them. The CDR3 runs 10 residues. CDR3 sequence (DNA): TGCAGCGTCGAGACAGATACGCAGTATTTT. Translation gives CSVETDTQYF.

J is TRBJ2-4 and V is TRBV12-3 or TRBV12-4, with a weak D call TRBD1 (5 bases). There are 14 residues in the CDR3. V was shortened by 5 bases and J by 3 bases, with 11 bases between the two germline ends. The CDR3 here is CASSPRQLKNIQYF. CDR3 coding DNA: TGTGCCAGCAGTCCGCGACAGCTCAAAAACATTCAGTACTTC.

In this sample, this clonotype turned up many times. CDR3 DNA: TGTGCCAGCTCATCGGGGACCCCTATGGGAGCTGAGCAGTTCTTC. This sequence encodes CASSSGTPMGAEQFF. The rearrangement uses TRBV18 and TRBJ2-1; D is perhaps TRBD1 or TRBD2 (5 bases each). V lost 5 bases to trimming and J lost 9 bases, with 20 bases between them. The CDR3 length is 15 residues. Germline CDR1 and CDR2: KGHSH and LQKENI. Drawing the rest from reference TRBV18 and TRBJ2-1, the complete variable domain is NAGVMQNPRHLVRRRGQEARLRCSPMKGHSHVYWYRQLPEEGLKFMVYLQKENIIDESGMPKERFSAEFPKEGPSILRIQQVVRGDSAAYFCASSSGTPMGAEQFFGPGTRLTVL.

The table lists this clonotype with many counts. This chain joins TRBV7-9 and TRBJ2-7, with no clear D. Per the germline V gene, CDR1 is SEHNR and CDR2 is FQNEAQ (reference sequence). This CDR3 is 14 amino acids long. The V gene lost 3 bases and the J gene lost 0 bases, with 9 bases spanning the gap. For the CDR3, the DNA is TGTGCCAGCAGCTTCTCCCCAGACTCCTACGAGCAGTACTTC. Its protein product is CASSFSPDSYEQYF. Full variable domain (missing parts from reference TRBV7-9 and TRBJ2-7): DTGVSQNPRHKITKRGQNVTFRCDPISEHNRLYWYRQTLGQGPEFLTYFQNEAQLEKSRLLSDRFSAERPKGSFSTLEIQRTEQGDSAMYLCASSFSPDSYEQYFGPGTRLTVT.

This chain joins TRBV6-5 and TRBJ2-3; D perhaps matches TRBD1 (5 bases). With 2 bases removed from V and 0 bases from J, the gap between germline ends came to 15 bases. This CDR3 has 17 amino acids. The germline CDR1 and CDR2 sequences are MNHEY and SVGAGI. CDR3 nucleotide sequence: TGTGCCAGCAGTTACCCCCTTGACAGATCTAGCACAGATACGCAGTATTTT. Protein: CASSYPLDRSSTDTQYF.

At least ten counts were recorded for this clonotype. The chain combines TRBV9 with TRBJ2-2, with a weak D call TRBD2 (6 bases). Per germline, CDR1 SGDLS and CDR2 YYNGEE. The CDR3 is made up of 13 amino acids. Trimming shortened V by 2 bases and J by 6 bases, and 8 bases separated the two germline ends. CDR3 DNA: TGTGCCAGCAGCGTCGCTAGCGCCGGGGAGCTGTTTTTT. This gives the protein CASSVASAGELFF.

This clonotype was picked up a small number of times. The chain combines TRBV11-2 with TRBJ2-7; D remains ambiguous. Germline CDR1 and CDR2: SGHAT and FQNNGV. This CDR3 contains 12 residues. Deletions cut 1 base from V and 9 bases from J, with 10 bases between. The CDR3 nucleotides read TGTGCCAGCAGCTTAGGCACGGAAAGGCAGTACTTC. It codes for CASSLGTERQYF.

The chain has TRBV13 and TRBJ2-7, with D maybe TRBD1 (6 bases). V lost 1 base and J 4 bases, leaving 17 bases between the germline ends. The CDR3 loop spans 16 amino acids. Germline CDR1 and CDR2: PRHDT and FYEKMQ (reference sequence). CDR3 sequence reads: CASSLVGGRWEYEQYF. In DNA, the CDR3 is TGTGCCAGCAGCTTAGTTGGGGGCAGGTGGGAGTACGAGCAGTACTTC.

This clonotype has just a few counts. The rearrangement links TRBV6-2 or TRBV6-3 to TRBJ1-5, with D uncertain. Trimming shortened V by 6 bases and J by 9 bases, and 12 bases separated the two germline ends. This CDR3 spans 12 amino acids. Germline values: CDR1 MNHEY, CDR2 SVGEGT. The CDR3 sequence: CASSPRVRPQHF. The CDR3 bases are TGTGCCAGCAGCCCCCGGGTCAGGCCCCAGCATTTT.

This clonotype came up many times. The chain joins TRBV3-1 to TRBJ1-1; 9 bases are a match to TRBD1. Germline values: CDR1 LGHDT, CDR2 YNNKEL (reference sequence). The V gene end was trimmed by 5 bases and the J gene end by 4 bases; junction bases not matched to a gene: 11. CDR3 length: 16 amino acids. In DNA form, the CDR3 reads TGTGCCAGCAGCAACCGGGACAGGGCAAGGAGCACTGAAGCTTTCTTT. Its translation: CASSNRDRARSTEAFF.

Comment on this clonotype: Sequence at one end of the junction differs from germline and may be a read error. V gene TRBV5-1 combines with J gene TRBJ1-1; TRBD1 might be the D (6 bases). The CDR3 has 17 residues. Germline assignment: CDR1 SGHRS and CDR2 YFSETQ. CDR3 sequence: CASGLGQSRFMNTEAFF. DNA of the CDR3: TGCGCCAGCGGCTTAGGACAGTCCCGATTCATGAACACTGAAGCTTTCTTC.

This clonotype occurred a few times. The CDR3 region has the DNA TGCAGCGTTGAAAATGGCTATGGCTACACCTTC. Amino acid sequence: CSVENGYGYTF. The chain recombines TRBV29-1 with TRBJ1-2; D not resolved. Trimming stripped 2 bases from V and 4 bases from J, with 5 bases between. CDR1 is SQVTM, CDR2 ANQGSEA, per germline. The CDR3 has 11 residues.

The chain couples TRBV7-2 to TRBJ2-1, with unresolved D. Looked up from germline, CDR1 is SGHTA and CDR2 is FQGNSA. This CDR3 has 17 amino acids. The V end was cut by 1 base, the J end by 2 bases, with 15 bases between. The CDR3 DNA reads TGTGCCAGCAGCTTAGGAGGCAGGTCGGCTGCCTACAATGAGCAGTTCTTC. Translated, it gives CASSLGGRSAAYNEQFF. The full variable domain, rest sourced from reference TRBV7-2 and TRBJ2-1, is GAGVSQSPSNKVTEKGKDVELRCDPISGHTALYWYRQSLGQGLEFLIYFQGNSAPDKSGLPSDRFSAERTGGSVSTLTIQRTQQEDSAVYLCASSLGGRSAAYNEQFFGPGTRLTVL.

V and J are TRBV12-3 or TRBV12-4 and TRBJ2-7; weak D call: TRBD2 (6 bases). V was pared by 5 bases and J by 3 bases, with 17 bases between. CDR3 length equals 15 residues. CDR3 region: CASSGPLGGNYEQYF. Here the CDR3 DNA reads TGTGCCAGCAGTGGCCCCCTCGGGGGTAACTACGAGCAGTACTTC.

This clonotype was counted many times. The chain combines TRBV2 with TRBJ1-4; 7 bases fit TRBD1. V gave up 7 bases and J gave up 8 bases; unmatched junction bases: 4. The germline V gene encodes CDR1 SNHLY and CDR2 FYNNEI. CDR3 length: 12 amino acids. CDR3 in DNA: TGTGCCAGCATCCTGACAGGGGAAAAACTGTTTTTT. It translates to CASILTGEKLFF.

This clonotype came up a few times. This chain uses TRBV7-3 with TRBJ2-1; a possible D gene is TRBD2 (6 bases). CDR3 length: 17 amino acids. V lost 1 base and J 2 bases, leaving 15 bases between the germline ends. CDR1 SGHTA and CDR2 FQGTGA come from the germline V gene. The CDR3 nucleotides read TGTGCCAGCAGCTTAAGGGGCTTAGGAGGGACCTACAATGAGCAGTTCTTC. Its translation is CASSLRGLGGTYNEQFF.

The rearrangement joins TRBV14 to TRBJ2-4; TRBD1 is a possible D gene (5 bases). Trimming took 4 bases from V and 13 from J, leaving 17 bases between them. The germline V gene encodes CDR1 SGHDN and CDR2 FVKESK. This CDR3 is 13 amino acids long. The CDR3 here is CASSRMTLDKQYF. The CDR3 nucleotides are TGTGCCAGCAGCCGGATGACTCTGGACAAACAGTACTTC. Together with reference TRBV14 and TRBJ2-4, the CDR3 gives the full variable domain: EAGVTQFPSHSVIEKGQTVTLRCDPISGHDNLYWYRRVMGKEIKFLLHFVKESKQDESGMPNNRFLAERTGGTYSTLKVQPAELEDSGVYFCASSRMTLDKQYFGAGTRLSVL.

Many counts were recorded for this clonotype. This rearrangement joins TRBV27 to TRBJ2-6, with 8 nucleotides matching TRBD1. This CDR3 comprises 15 residues. Germline V gene data show CDR1 as MNHEY and CDR2 as SMNVEV (reference sequence). V shed 6 bases and J 4 bases; nucleotides not matched to a gene: 5. CDR3 sequence reads: CASRRQGLGANVLTF. Here the CDR3 DNA reads TGTGCCAGCAGAAGACAGGGGTTGGGGGCCAACGTCCTGACTTTC.